This is a list of T cell receptor beta chains from one sample in a study of blood T cell repertoires in COVID-19. This table comes from immunoSEQ multiplex PCR, and its TCRdb copy is limited to in-frame clones, with some not included. The table lists some 33,000 clones, approximately 85% of them singletons, with roughly 7% in the top ten. What was sequenced was peripheral blood. These TCRs come from a human donor in a cohort sampled during active COVID-19. Each CDR3 is given with its conserved first and last residue. The D gene is left open where the match is weak.

V gene	D gene	J gene	CDR3 DNA	CDR3 protein
TRBV2	TRBD1	TRBJ2-4	TGTGCCAGCAGTGAAGCCGCAGGGGGCTTAGCCAAAAACATTCAGTACTTC	CASSEAAGGLAKNIQYF
TRBV4-1	-	TRBJ1-4	TGCGCCAGCAGCCACCAGGGATTAAGAGAAAAACTGTTTTTT	CASSHQGLREKLFF
TRBV5-1	TRBD1	TRBJ1-4	TGCGCCAGCAGCTGGGGGACAGTTAATGAAAAACTGTTTTTT	CASSWGTVNEKLFF
TRBV18	-	TRBJ2-7	TGTGCCAGCTCACCCTTGGGAGTTCCCTACGAGCAGTACTTC	CASSPLGVPYEQYF
TRBV27	-	TRBJ2-3	TGTGCCAGCAGTTTAATTGTCGGGACAGATACGCAGTATTTT	CASSLIVGTDTQYF
TRBV11-2	-	TRBJ2-2	TGTGCCAGCAGCTCCCCCGGCAGGGTGAACACCGGGGAGCTGTTTTTT	CASSSPGRVNTGELFF
TRBV7-2	TRBD1	TRBJ2-5	TGTGCCAGCGGACAGGCGAGGGAGACCCAGTACTTC	CASGQARETQYF
TRBV27	-	TRBJ2-5	TGTGCCAGCAGTTTAGGATCAGGGGAGGAGACCCAGTACTTC	CASSLGSGEETQYF
TRBV6-6	TRBD1	TRBJ2-7	TGTGCCAGCAGTTACGACAGGGGGTACGAGCAGTACTTC	CASSYDRGYEQYF
TRBV7-6	TRBD1	TRBJ1-2	TGTGCCAGCAGCCAGCGGACAGGGGAGGCTGGCTACACCTTC	CASSQRTGEAGYTF
TRBV10-3	-	TRBJ2-5	TGTGCCATCAGTGATTCCAGGGGTGACCAAGAGACCCAGTACTTC	CAISDSRGDQETQYF
TRBV27	TRBD2	TRBJ2-2	TGTGCCAGCAGTTTAGGCCCTAGCGGGAACACCGGGGAGCTGTTTTTT	CASSLGPSGNTGELFF
TRBV28	TRBD1	TRBJ2-5	TGTGCCAGCACCACAGGGGCCCCTGGGACCCAGTACTTC	CASTTGAPGTQYF
TRBV20-1	TRBD2	TRBJ2-3	TGCAGTGCTAGTTCTAGCGGATACACAGATACGCAGTATTTT	CSASSSGYTDTQYF
TRBV7-8	-	TRBJ2-3	TGTGCCAGCCCCTCCGGGGAAGGCACAGATACGCAGTATTTT	CASPSGEGTDTQYF
TRBV21-1	-	TRBJ1-5	TGTGCCAGCAGCAAAGAGAAAGGGGCTGGAAATCAGCCCCAGCATTTT	CASSKEKGAGNQPQHF
TRBV7-9	-	TRBJ2-7	TGTGCCAGCAGCTTAGTTGGCAGATACGAGCAGTACTTC	CASSLVGRYEQYF
TRBV24-1	TRBD2	TRBJ2-5	TGTGCCACCAGTGATTACCTAGCGGGAGATGCTGGGACCCAGTACTTC	CATSDYLAGDAGTQYF
TRBV5-1	-	TRBJ2-7	TGCGCCAGCAGCTTGGCCCAGCGAAGCAGGGCGTGGGACGAGCAGTACTTC	CASSLAQRSRAWDEQYF
TRBV7-9	-	TRBJ2-5	TGTGCCAGCAGCTTAGCACGGGAGACCCAGTACTTC	CASSLARETQYF